This T cell receptor beta chain derives from a study of preoperative IRX-2 immunotherapy in early breast cancer. This CDR3 has 14 amino acids. The ends were cut back, 5 bases at V and 5 bases at J, with 12 bases in the middle. CDR1 LNHNV and CDR2 YYDKDF come from the germline V gene (reference sequence). Described treatment: preoperative locoregional IRX-2 cytokine immunotherapy. Data came from immunoSEQ multiplex PCR; TCRdb stores just in-frame clones and leaves some out. The table shows 60,000 or so clones, with approximately 94% occurring only once. Sample collection was performed from a patient treated with IRX-2 immunotherapy. The receptor was derived from a human donor with breast cancer. The chain uses TRBV15 and TRBJ2-2, with D tentatively TRBD1 (5 bases). CDR3 residues: CATSATTATGELFF. The CDR3 region has the DNA TGTGCCACCAGCGCGACGACAGCTACCGGGGAGCTGTTTTTT.